The rows below give T cell receptor beta chains drawn from one sample of a study of identical twins. TCRdb reanalysed the 5' RACE reads using MiXCR and keeps one entry per CDR3 protein. This table has some 1,700,000 distinct CDR3 sequences, about 30% appearing once. Input material: cord blood. The receptors originated from a newborn girl in good health. CDR3s include the opening cysteine and the closing phenylalanine or tryptophan. A D gene is named only where the DNA matches it firmly. Expanded clones are given a class, and other clones once, few, many or no size at all.

J gene,D gene,V gene,clone size,CDR3 protein,CDR3 DNA
TRBJ2-3,.,TRBV7-8,.,CASSLVRRADVTDTQYF,TGTGCCAGCAGCTTAGTCCGGAGGGCCGACGTCACAGATACGCAGTATTTT
TRBJ1-1,.,TRBV4-1,.,CASSHSLRGDTEAFF,TGCGCCAGCAGCCACAGCCTCAGGGGAGACACTGAAGCTTTCTTT
TRBJ2-1,.,TRBV21-1,.,CASSKEKFGGGSYNEQYF,.
TRBJ1-1,TRBD1,TRBV3-1,few,CASSLRTGRMNTEAFF,TGTGCCAGCAGCCTCAGGACAGGGAGGATGAACACTGAAGCTTTCTTT
TRBJ2-1,.,TRBV4-2,.,CASSQEGRVNEQFF,TGTGCCAGCAGCCAAGAAGGCAGGGTCAATGAGCAGTTCTTC
TRBJ1-1,.,TRBV28,few,CASSSGAGNPGTEAFF,TGTGCCAGCAGTTCCGGGGCGGGGAATCCGGGCACTGAAGCTTTCTTT
TRBJ2-7,.,TRBV4-1,.,CASSHGHFRSYEQYF,TGCGCCAGCAGCCACGGACACTTTCGGTCCTACGAGCAGTACTTC
TRBJ1-2,.,TRBV7-9,.,CAIEGLGPGMPNYGYTF,TGTGCCATCGAGGGGCTCGGGCCAGGGATGCCTAACTATGGCTACACCTTC
TRBJ2-7,.,TRBV7-2,.,CASSLVVYRSSYEQYF,TGTGCCAGCAGCTTAGTGGTGTATCGGAGCTCCTACGAGCAGTACTTC
TRBJ2-1,.,TRBV14,few,CASSHRQAIYNEQFF,TGTGCCAGCAGCCACCGACAGGCGATATACAATGAGCAGTTCTTC
TRBJ2-3,TRBD2,TRBV4-1,.,CASSSRTSAGTDTQYF,TGCGCCAGCAGCTCCCGGACTAGCGCGGGCACAGATACGCAGTATTTT
TRBJ1-2,.,TRBV12-3/TRBV12-4,many,CASSFGVNYGYTF,TGTGCCAGCAGTTTTGGGGTTAACTATGGCTACACCTTC
TRBJ1-2,.,TRBV13,.,CASSSARAWWLTGRYGYTF,TGTGCCAGCAGCTCCGCTAGGGCCTGGTGGTTGACAGGTCGTTATGGCTACACCTTC